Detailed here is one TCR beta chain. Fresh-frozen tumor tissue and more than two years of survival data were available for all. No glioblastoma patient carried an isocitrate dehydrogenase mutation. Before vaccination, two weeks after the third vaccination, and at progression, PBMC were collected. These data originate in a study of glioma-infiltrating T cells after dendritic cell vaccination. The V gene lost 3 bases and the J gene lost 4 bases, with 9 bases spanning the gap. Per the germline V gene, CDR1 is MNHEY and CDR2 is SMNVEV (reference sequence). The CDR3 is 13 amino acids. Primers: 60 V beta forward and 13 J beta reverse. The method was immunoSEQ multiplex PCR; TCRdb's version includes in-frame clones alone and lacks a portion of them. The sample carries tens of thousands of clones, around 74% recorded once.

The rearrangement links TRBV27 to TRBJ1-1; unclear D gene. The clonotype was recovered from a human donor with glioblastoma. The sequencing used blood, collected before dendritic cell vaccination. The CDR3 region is CASSFSGFTEAFF. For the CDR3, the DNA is TGTGCCAGCAGTTTCTCCGGGTTCACTGAAGCTTTCTTT.